The clone carrying this T cell receptor (beta chain) was recorded a few times. The data belong to a study of siplizumab effects on memory and regulatory T cells. In germline, CDR1 is SGHAT, CDR2 FQNNGV. The CDR3 consists of 19 residues. V shed 6 bases and J 6 bases; nucleotides not matched to a gene: 18. Assay used: immunoSEQ multiplex PCR; TCRdb lists only in-frame clones, some missing. Here the sample spans fewer than 110,000 clones, 92% being singletons. The specimen was non-Treg CD4+ T cells sorted from blood. The V gene is TRBV11-2, the J gene TRBJ2-1; TRBD2 agrees at 12 bases. This clonotype was obtained from a human donor in good health. CDR3 nucleotides: TGTGCCAGCAGTTCCCGATGGCTAGCGGGAGGGGGGGGAGGCAATGAGCAGTTCTTC. It encodes CASSSRWLAGGGGGNEQFF.